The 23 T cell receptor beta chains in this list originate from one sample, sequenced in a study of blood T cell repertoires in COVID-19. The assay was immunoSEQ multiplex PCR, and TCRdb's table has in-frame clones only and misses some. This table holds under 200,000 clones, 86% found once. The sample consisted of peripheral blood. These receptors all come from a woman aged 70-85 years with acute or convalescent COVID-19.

DNA of the CDR3: TGCGCCAGCAGCGAAGGACAGGGGGGTTACGAGCAGTACTTC. It is translated as CASSEGQGGYEQYF. The chain joins TRBV4-3 to TRBJ2-7, with TRBD1 identical over 10 bases. The germline CDR1 and CDR2 sequences are LGHNA and YSLEER. The CDR3 sequence is 14 residues long. Trimming at V came to 5 bases and at J to 4 bases, leaving 5 bases not matched to a gene.

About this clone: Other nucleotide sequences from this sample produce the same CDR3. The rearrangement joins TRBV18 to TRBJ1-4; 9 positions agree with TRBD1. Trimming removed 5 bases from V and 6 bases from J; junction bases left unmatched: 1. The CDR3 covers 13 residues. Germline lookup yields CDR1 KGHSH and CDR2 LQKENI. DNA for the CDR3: TGTGCCAGCTCAAGGGACAGGGATGAAAAACTGTTTTTT. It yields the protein CASSRDRDEKLFF.

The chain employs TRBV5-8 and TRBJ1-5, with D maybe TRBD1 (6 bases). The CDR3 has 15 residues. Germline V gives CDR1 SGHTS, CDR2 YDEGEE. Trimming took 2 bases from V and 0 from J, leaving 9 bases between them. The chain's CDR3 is CASSLGTSSNQPQHF. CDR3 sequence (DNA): TGTGCCAGCAGCTTAGGGACAAGTAGCAATCAGCCCCAGCATTTT.

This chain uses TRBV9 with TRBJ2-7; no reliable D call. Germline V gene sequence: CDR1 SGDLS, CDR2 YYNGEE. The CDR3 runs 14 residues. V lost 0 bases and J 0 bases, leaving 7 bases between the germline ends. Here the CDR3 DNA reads TGTGCCAGCAGCGTAGAACCTAGCTCCTACGAGCAGTACTTC. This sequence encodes CASSVEPSSYEQYF.

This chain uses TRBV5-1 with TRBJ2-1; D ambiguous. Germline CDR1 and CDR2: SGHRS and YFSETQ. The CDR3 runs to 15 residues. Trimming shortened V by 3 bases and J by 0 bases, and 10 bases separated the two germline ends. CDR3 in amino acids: CASSSLGSSYNEQFF. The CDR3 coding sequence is TGCGCCAGCAGCTCTCTAGGAAGCTCCTACAATGAGCAGTTCTTC.

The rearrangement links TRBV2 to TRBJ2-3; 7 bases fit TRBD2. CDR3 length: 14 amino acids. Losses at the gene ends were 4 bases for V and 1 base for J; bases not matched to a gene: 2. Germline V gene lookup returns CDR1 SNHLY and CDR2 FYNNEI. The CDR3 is CASSAGGGTDTQYF. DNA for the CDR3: TGTGCCAGCAGTGCTGGGGGGGGCACAGATACGCAGTATTTT.

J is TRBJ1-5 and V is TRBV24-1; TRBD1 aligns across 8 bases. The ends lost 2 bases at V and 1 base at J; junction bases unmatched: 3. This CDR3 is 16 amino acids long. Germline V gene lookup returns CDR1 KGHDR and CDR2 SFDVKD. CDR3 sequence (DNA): TGTGCCACCAGTGATTCCTCAGGGGGCAGCAATCAGCCCCAGCATTTT. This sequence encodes CATSDSSGGSNQPQHF.

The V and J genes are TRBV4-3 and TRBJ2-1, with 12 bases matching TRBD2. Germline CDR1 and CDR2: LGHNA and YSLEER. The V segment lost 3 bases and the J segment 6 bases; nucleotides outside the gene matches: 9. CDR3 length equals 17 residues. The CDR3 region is CASSQVTSGSSLNEQFF. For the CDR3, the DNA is TGCGCCAGCAGCCAGGTGACTAGCGGGAGTTCTCTCAATGAGCAGTTCTTC.

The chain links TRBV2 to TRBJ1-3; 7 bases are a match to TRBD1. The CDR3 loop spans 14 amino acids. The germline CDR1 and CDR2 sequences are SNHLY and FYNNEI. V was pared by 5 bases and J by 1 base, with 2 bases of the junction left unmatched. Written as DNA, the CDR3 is TGTGCCAGCAGTTCGGGACAGTCTGGAAACACCATATATTTT. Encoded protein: CASSSGQSGNTIYF.

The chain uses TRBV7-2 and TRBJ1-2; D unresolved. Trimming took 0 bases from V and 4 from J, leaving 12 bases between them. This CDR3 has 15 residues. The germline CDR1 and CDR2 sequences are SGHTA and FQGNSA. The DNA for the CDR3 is TGTGCCAGCAGCTTAGCAGGGAGAGGCTCCTATGGCTACACCTTC. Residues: CASSLAGRGSYGYTF.

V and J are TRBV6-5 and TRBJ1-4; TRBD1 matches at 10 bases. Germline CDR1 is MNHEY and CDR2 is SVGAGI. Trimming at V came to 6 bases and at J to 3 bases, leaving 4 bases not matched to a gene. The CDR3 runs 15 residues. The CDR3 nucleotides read TGTGCCAGCAGGGGGACAGGGGTCCCTAATGAAAAACTGTTTTTT. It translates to CASRGTGVPNEKLFF.

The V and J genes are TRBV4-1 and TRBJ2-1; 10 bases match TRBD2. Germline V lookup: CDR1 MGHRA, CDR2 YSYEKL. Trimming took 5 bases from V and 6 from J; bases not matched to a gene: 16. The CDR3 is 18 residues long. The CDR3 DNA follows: TGCGCCAGCAGCTCAAGGTGGGCTAGCGGGAGATGGGTCAATGAGCAGTTCTTC. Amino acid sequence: CASSSRWASGRWVNEQFF.

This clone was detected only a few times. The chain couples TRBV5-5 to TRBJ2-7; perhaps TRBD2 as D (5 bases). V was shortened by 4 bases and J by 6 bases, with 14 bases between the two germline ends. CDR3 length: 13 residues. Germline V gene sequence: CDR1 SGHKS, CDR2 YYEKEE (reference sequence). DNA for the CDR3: TGTGCCAGCAGCACCGGGGTAACTGGCGAGCAGTACTTC. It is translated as CASSTGVTGEQYF.

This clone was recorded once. CDR3 DNA: TGTGCCACCAGTGACCCAGGACCGGGACAGGGGTTACGTTATACGCAGTATTTT. It yields the protein CATSDPGPGQGLRYTQYF. The chain combines TRBV24-1 with TRBJ2-3; 10 nucleotides line up with TRBD1. The CDR3 covers 18 residues. J gave up 7 bases and V 4 bases, and 16 bases lay outside the gene matches. CDR1 and CDR2 (germline): KGHDR, SFDVKD.

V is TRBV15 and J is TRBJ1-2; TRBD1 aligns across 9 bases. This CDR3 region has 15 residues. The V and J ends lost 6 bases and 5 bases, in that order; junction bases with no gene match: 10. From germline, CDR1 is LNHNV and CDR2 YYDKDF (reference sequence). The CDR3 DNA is TGTGCCACCAGTTCGGACAGGGGACCTAGATATGGCTACACCTTC. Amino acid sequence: CATSSDRGPRYGYTF.

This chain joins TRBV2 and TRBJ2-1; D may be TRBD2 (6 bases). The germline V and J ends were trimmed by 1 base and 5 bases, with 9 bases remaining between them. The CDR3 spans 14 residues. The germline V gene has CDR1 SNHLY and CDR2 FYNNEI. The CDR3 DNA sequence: TGTGCCAGCAGTGAAGGAGGACTACACAATGAGCAGTTCTTC. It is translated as CASSEGGLHNEQFF. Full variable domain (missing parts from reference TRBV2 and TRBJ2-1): EPEVTQTPSHQVTQMGQEVILRCVPISNHLYFYWYRQILGQKVEFLVSFYNNEISEKSEIFDDQFSVERPDGSNFTLKIRSTKLEDSAMYFCASSEGGLHNEQFFGPGTRLTVL.

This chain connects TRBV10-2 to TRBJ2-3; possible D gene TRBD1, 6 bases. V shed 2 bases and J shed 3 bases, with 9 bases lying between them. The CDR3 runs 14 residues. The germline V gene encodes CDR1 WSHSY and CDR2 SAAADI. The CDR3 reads CASSEPGVTDTQYF. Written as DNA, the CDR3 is TGCGCCAGCAGTGAGCCAGGGGTTACAGATACGCAGTATTTT.

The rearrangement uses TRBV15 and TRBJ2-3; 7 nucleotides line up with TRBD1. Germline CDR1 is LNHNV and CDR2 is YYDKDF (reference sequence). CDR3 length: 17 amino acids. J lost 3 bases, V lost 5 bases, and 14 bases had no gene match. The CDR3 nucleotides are TGTGCCACCAGCCCACCCGGTTGGGCAGGGGGAACAGATACGCAGTATTTT. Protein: CATSPPGWAGGTDTQYF.

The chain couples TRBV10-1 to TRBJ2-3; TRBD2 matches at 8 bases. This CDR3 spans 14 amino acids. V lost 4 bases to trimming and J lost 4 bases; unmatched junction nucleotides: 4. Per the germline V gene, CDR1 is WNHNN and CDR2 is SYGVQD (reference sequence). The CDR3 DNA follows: TGCGCCAGCAGTGCGGGGGGGGGCGCAGATACGCAGTATTTT. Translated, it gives CASSAGGGADTQYF.

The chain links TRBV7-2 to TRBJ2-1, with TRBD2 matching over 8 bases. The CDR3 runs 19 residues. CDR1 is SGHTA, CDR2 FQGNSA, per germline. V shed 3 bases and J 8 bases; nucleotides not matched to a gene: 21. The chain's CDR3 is CASSFYGGGQQYRDDEQFF. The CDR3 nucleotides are TGTGCCAGCAGCTTCTACGGGGGGGGACAACAGTATCGCGACGATGAGCAGTTCTTC.

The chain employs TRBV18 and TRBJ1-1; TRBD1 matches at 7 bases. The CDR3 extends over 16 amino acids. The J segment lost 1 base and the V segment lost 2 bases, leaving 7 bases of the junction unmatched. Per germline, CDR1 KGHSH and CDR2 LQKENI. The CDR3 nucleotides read TGTGCCAGCTCACCAACACAGGGGTTTCGGAACACTGAAGCTTTCTTT. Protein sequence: CASSPTQGFRNTEAFF.

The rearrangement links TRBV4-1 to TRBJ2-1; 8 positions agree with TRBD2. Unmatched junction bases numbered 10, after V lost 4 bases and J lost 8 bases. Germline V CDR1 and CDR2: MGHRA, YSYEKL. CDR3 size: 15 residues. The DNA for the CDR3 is TGCGCCAGCAGCCCCCGGGAGGGCGGATGGGATGAGCAGTTCTTC. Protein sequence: CASSPREGGWDEQFF.

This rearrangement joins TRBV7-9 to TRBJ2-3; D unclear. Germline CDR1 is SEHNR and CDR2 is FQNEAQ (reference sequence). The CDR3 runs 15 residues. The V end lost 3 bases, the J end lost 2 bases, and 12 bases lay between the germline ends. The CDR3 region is CASSFFGLSTDTQYF. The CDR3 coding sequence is TGTGCCAGCAGCTTTTTCGGGTTATCCACAGATACGCAGTATTTT.